The present T cell receptor beta chain was sequenced within a study of blood T cells in healthy people across ages. Next came a second PCR, run for roughly 6 to 11 cycles, which used a sample-barcoded 5' primer along with a J-beta primer mix. TCRdb fed the 5' RACE reads into MiXCR, producing one record per CDR3 protein. Here the sample spans about 1.6 million distinct CDR3 sequences, roughly 32% being singletons. The CDR3 consists of 11 residues. V dropped 7 bases and J dropped 4 bases, with 10 bases sitting between them. CDR1 is DFQATT and CDR2 is SNEGSKA in the germline V gene (reference sequence). This clonotype was observed a handful of times.

The sample comprised blood. The chain joins TRBV20-1 to TRBJ1-2; D gene uncertain. The clonotype originates from a woman in her 30s in good health. Here the CDR3 DNA reads TGCAGTGGCCCAGGAACCTATGGCTACACCTTC. Protein: CSGPGTYGYTF.